The sequence of this TCR beta chain was determined in a study of blood T cell repertoires in COVID-19. In the study overall: COVID-19 samples, acute and convalescent, were from the United States, Italy and Spain. T cells, B-cell-depleted T cells, or PBMCs provided the cDNA or gDNA that served as material.

Under the authors' procedure: Amplification with reference gene primers provided the estimates of nucleated cell counts. Libraries were prepared by immunoSEQ multiplex PCR; TCRdb keeps only in-frame clonotypes and omits some of them. D and trimming were read from the DNA, whereas the V and J calls and clone size are those reported in that table. This sample has about 160,000 clones; about 90% occur once, and the top ten carry 4.5% to 5%. The V gene lost 3 bases and the J gene lost 11 bases, with 11 bases spanning the gap. The germline gives CDR1 MNHNS, CDR2 SASEGT. The CDR3 consists of 12 residues. Patients from Seattle were sampled longitudinally, starting during active infection.

The specimen sequenced was peripheral blood. The chain couples TRBV6-1 to TRBJ1-5, with D possibly being TRBD1 (5 bases). The clonotype originates from a young man with COVID-19, enrolled during active disease. Written as DNA, the CDR3 is TGTGCCAGCAGTGAGGTTCAGGGAACCCAGCATTTT. It yields the protein CASSEVQGTQHF.